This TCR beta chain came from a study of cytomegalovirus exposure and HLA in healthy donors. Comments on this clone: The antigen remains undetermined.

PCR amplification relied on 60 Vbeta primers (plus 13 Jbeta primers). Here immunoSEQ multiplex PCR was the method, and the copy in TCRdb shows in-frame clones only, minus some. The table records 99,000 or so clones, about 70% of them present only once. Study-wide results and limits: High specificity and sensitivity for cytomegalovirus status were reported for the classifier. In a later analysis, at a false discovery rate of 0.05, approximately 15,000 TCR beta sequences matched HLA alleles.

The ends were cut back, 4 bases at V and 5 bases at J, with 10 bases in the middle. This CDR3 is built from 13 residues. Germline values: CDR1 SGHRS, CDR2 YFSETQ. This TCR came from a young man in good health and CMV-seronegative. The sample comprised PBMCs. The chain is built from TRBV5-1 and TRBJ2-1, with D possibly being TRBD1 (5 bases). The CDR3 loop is CASSRQRDNEQFF. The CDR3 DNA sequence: TGCGCCAGCAGCAGACAGAGAGACAATGAGCAGTTCTTC.